One and the same sample provided the 19 T cell receptor beta chains below, sequenced in a study of cytomegalovirus exposure and HLA in healthy donors. Use of 60 Vbeta and 13 Jbeta primers characterized the PCR. TCRdb's table, derived via immunoSEQ multiplex PCR, lists solely in-frame clones and lacks some. The profile shows around 180,000 clones, over 75% of them singletons. The sample taken for sequencing was PBMCs. The origin of the receptors is a girl in the first two years of life in good health and CMV-seronegative.

V gene TRBV5-1 combines with J gene TRBJ2-5; TRBD1 matches 7 bases. Looked up from germline, CDR1 is SGHRS and CDR2 is YFSETQ. Trimming cost V 5 bases and J 2 bases; bases outside gene matches: 9. This CDR3 has 15 residues. The CDR3 DNA reads TGCGCCAGCAGTACCGGGACAGCTCTTCAAGAGACCCAGTACTTC. It translates to CASSTGTALQETQYF.

The chain recombines TRBV5-1 with TRBJ1-4, with 10 bases identical to TRBD1. The CDR3 sequence is 13 residues long. J lost 8 bases, V lost 5 bases, and 3 bases had no gene match. CDR1 is SGHRS and CDR2 is YFSETQ in the germline V gene. The CDR3 region is CASSGQGGEKLFF. The CDR3 nucleotides are TGCGCCAGCAGTGGACAGGGGGGCGAAAAACTGTTTTTT.

The rearrangement joins TRBV5-4 to TRBJ2-7; D may be TRBD2 (6 bases). The germline CDR1 and CDR2 sequences are SGHNT and YYREEE (reference sequence). The CDR3 covers 13 residues. Trimming pared 4 bases from V and 2 bases from J, leaving 10 bases between. Here the CDR3 DNA reads TGTGCCAGCAGCAGGGAGGACGCCTACGAGCAGTACTTC. This codes for CASSREDAYEQYF.

V is TRBV5-8 and J is TRBJ1-2; TRBD1 agrees at 8 bases. Losses at the gene ends were 3 bases for V and 1 base for J; bases not matched to a gene: 5. CDR3 size: 15 residues. The germline CDR1 and CDR2 sequences are SGHTS and YDEGEE. CDR3 DNA sequence: TGTGCCAGCAGCTCGGTACAGGGGGTTAACTATGGCTACACCTTC. It translates to CASSSVQGVNYGYTF.

The chain links TRBV2 to TRBJ2-5, with TRBD1 as a possible D gene (7 bases). The J call is doubtful: the DNA matches TRBJ2-7 better. This CDR3 has 14 residues. In germline, CDR1 is SNHLY, CDR2 FYNNEI. The CDR3: CASSARGTWDEQYF. The DNA for the CDR3 is TGTGCCAGCAGTGCCAGGGGGACTTGGGACGAGCAGTACTTC.

The chain uses TRBV5-6 and TRBJ1-2, with 8 nucleotides matching TRBD1. This CDR3 is built from 14 residues. Germline V gene lookup returns CDR1 SGHDT and CDR2 YYEEEE. V shed 4 bases and J 5 bases; nucleotides not matched to a gene: 7. The chain's CDR3 is CASSRWDRSYGYTF. The CDR3 DNA follows: TGTGCCAGCAGCAGATGGGACAGGTCGTATGGCTACACCTTC.

The chain joins TRBV7-3 to TRBJ1-1; 9 positions match TRBD1. Trimming cost V 5 bases and J 7 bases; bases outside gene matches: 2. The CDR3 is 12 amino acids. Germline V CDR1 and CDR2: SGHTA, FQGTGA. CDR3 bases: TGTGCCAGCAGCCCGACAGGGGGTGAAGCTTTCTTT. The encoded protein is CASSPTGGEAFF.

The chain combines TRBV27 with TRBJ1-5; D is unclear. This CDR3 has 14 residues. Germline CDR1 reads MNHEY; CDR2 reads SMNVEV (reference sequence). The V end was cut by 5 bases, the J end by 1 base, with 9 bases between. The CDR3 is CASSPPGSNQPQHF. The CDR3 nucleotides are TGTGCCAGCAGTCCCCCGGGGAGCAATCAGCCCCAGCATTTT.

The chain couples TRBV5-1 to TRBJ1-1; 7 bases match TRBD1. This CDR3 has 16 residues. From germline, CDR1 is SGHRS and CDR2 YFSETQ. With V trimmed by 4 bases and J by 0 bases, 9 bases remained unmatched. The CDR3 bases are TGCGCCAGCAGCCCACGGGACAGCCCCTTGAACACTGAAGCTTTCTTT. This sequence encodes CASSPRDSPLNTEAFF.

The genes are TRBV7-9 and TRBJ2-7, with 7 bases lining up with TRBD2. The CDR3 length is 15 residues. The junction had 10 bases not matched to a gene; V was cut back by 5 bases and J by 3 bases. The germline V gene has CDR1 SEHNR and CDR2 FQNEAQ (reference sequence). Written as DNA, the CDR3 is TGTGCCAGCAGCCCTCTACGACTAGCCGGCTACGAGCAGTACTTC. It codes for CASSPLRLAGYEQYF.

V usage is TRBV9 and J usage is TRBJ1-2; possibly TRBD1 for D (6 bases). CDR3 size: 13 residues. Germline values: CDR1 SGDLS, CDR2 YYNGEE. Trimming stripped 3 bases from V and 6 bases from J, with 12 bases between. CDR3 loop: CASSGDIGNGYTF. The CDR3 nucleotides read TGTGCCAGCAGCGGGGACATAGGAAATGGCTACACCTTC.

This clone was counted a few times. J is TRBJ2-7 and V is TRBV13; 7 bases fit TRBD1. V was pared by 0 bases and J by 3 bases, with 5 bases of the junction left unmatched. Looked up from germline, CDR1 is PRHDT and CDR2 is FYEKMQ (reference sequence). CDR3 length: 15 residues. CDR3 in DNA: TGTGCCAGCAGCTTAGGCTCCGGGACAGACTACGAGCAGTACTTC. Residues: CASSLGSGTDYEQYF.

The chain recombines TRBV7-9 with TRBJ1-3, with D hard to call. The germline V gene has CDR1 SEHNR and CDR2 FQNEAQ (reference sequence). V dropped 7 bases and J dropped 0 bases, with 16 bases sitting between them. This CDR3 contains 16 residues. The CDR3 here is CASTPGGGNSGNTIYF. The CDR3 DNA reads TGTGCCAGCACCCCTGGAGGCGGTAACTCTGGAAACACCATATATTTT. Full variable domain (remainder filled in from reference TRBV7-9 and TRBJ1-3): DTGVSQNPRHKITKRGQNVTFRCDPISEHNRLYWYRQTLGQGPEFLTYFQNEAQLEKSRLLSDRFSAERPKGSFSTLEIQRTEQGDSAMYLCASTPGGGNSGNTIYFGEGSWLTVV.

V gene TRBV6-6 combines with J gene TRBJ2-7; 7 bases match TRBD1. The CDR3 spans 13 residues. The J segment lost 4 bases and the V segment lost 6 bases, leaving 6 bases of the junction unmatched. Germline-derived CDR1 and CDR2 are MNHNY and SVGAGI (reference sequence). The CDR3 spells CASRPGGLYEQYF. CDR3 in DNA: TGTGCCAGCAGGCCAGGGGGTCTATACGAGCAGTACTTC.

The gene calls are TRBV19 and TRBJ1-6; TRBD1 matches at 7 bases. Germline assignment: CDR1 LNHDA and CDR2 SQIVND (reference sequence). The CDR3 length is 15 residues. V shed 5 bases and J 10 bases; nucleotides not matched to a gene: 11. The CDR3 reads CASSSLDRVGSPLHF. In nucleotides, the CDR3 is TGTGCCAGTAGTTCTCTTGACAGGGTGGGCTCACCCCTCCACTTT.

This rearrangement joins TRBV7-9 to TRBJ2-7; TRBD1 aligns across 8 bases. V shed 5 bases, J shed 2 bases, and the junction held 20 bases outside the gene matches. Per germline, CDR1 SEHNR and CDR2 FQNEAQ (reference sequence). The CDR3 has 19 residues. In DNA, the CDR3 is TGTGCCAGCAGCCCCCTTATATTAGGACAGGGATGGGGCACCTACGAGCAGTACTTC. Translated, it gives CASSPLILGQGWGTYEQYF.

The chain has TRBV7-8 and TRBJ2-1, with 10 bases matching TRBD2. Unmatched junction bases numbered 6, after V lost 1 base and J lost 3 bases. The CDR3 spans 17 residues. Germline CDR1 is SGHVS and CDR2 is FQNEAQ. Here the CDR3 reads CASSLGASGRGYNEQFF. CDR3 in DNA: TGTGCCAGCAGCTTAGGGGCTAGCGGGAGAGGCTACAATGAGCAGTTCTTC.

The chain couples TRBV9 to TRBJ2-1; D might be TRBD1 (6 bases). The V and J ends lost 2 bases and 4 bases respectively, with 13 bases between them. Per the germline V gene, CDR1 is SGDLS and CDR2 is YYNGEE. This CDR3 has 15 amino acids. CDR3 sequence: CASSVAGDTYNEQFF. The CDR3, as DNA: TGTGCCAGCAGCGTCGCCGGGGACACGTACAATGAGCAGTTCTTC.

J is TRBJ2-7 and V is TRBV7-8; maybe TRBD1 (6 bases). Germline V gives CDR1 SGHVS, CDR2 FQNEAQ. CDR3 size: 16 residues. V was cut by 1 base and J by 3 bases, with 16 bases left in between. Written as DNA, the CDR3 is TGTGCCAGCAGCTTAGGCCTTACCCGGGACATCTACGAGCAGTACTTC. This codes for CASSLGLTRDIYEQYF.